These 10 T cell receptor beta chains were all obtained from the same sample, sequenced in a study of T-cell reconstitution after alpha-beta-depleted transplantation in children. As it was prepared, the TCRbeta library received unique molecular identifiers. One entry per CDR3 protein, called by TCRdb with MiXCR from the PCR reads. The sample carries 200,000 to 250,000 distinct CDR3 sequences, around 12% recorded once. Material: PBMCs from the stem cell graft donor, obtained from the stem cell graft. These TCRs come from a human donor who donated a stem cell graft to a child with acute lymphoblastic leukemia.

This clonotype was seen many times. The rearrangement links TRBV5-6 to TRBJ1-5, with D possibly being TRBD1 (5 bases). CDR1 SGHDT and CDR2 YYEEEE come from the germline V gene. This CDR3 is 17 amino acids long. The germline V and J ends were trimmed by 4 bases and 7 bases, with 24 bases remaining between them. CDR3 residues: CASSAPSGTDDEQPQHF. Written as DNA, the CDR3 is TGTGCCAGCAGCGCACCGTCAGGGACCGATGATGAACAGCCCCAGCATTTT.

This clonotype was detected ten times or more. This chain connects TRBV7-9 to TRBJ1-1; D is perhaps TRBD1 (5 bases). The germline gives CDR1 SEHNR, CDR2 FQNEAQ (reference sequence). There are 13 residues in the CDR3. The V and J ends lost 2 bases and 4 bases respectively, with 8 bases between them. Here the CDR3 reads CASSLRGLTEAFF. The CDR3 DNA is TGTGCCAGCAGCTTAAGGGGTCTCACTGAAGCTTTCTTT.

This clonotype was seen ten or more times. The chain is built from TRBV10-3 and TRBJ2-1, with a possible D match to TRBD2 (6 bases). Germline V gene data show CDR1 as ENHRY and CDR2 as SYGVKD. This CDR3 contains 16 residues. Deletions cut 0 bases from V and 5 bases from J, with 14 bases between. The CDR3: CAISESRQGGDNEQFF. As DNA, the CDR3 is TGTGCCATCAGTGAGTCCCGCCAGGGAGGAGACAATGAGCAGTTCTTC.

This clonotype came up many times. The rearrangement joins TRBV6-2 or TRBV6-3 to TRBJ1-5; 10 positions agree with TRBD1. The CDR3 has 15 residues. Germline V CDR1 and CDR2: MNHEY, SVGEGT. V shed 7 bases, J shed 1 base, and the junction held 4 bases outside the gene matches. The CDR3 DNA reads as TGTGCCAGCACCCAGGACAGGGGGAGCAATCAGCCCCAGCATTTT. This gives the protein CASTQDRGSNQPQHF.

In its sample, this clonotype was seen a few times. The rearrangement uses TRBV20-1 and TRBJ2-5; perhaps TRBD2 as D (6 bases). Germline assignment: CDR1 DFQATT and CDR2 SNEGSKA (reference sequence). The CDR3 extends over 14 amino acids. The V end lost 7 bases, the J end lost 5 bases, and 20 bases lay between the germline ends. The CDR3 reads CSEGRAGGGETQYF. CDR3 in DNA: TGCAGTGAGGGCCGGGCCGGAGGAGGGGAGACCCAGTACTTC.

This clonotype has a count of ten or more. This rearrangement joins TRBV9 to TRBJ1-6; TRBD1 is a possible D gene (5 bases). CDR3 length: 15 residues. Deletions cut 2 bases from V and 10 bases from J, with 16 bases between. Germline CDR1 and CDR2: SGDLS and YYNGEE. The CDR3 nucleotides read TGTGCCAGCAGCGTTGGGACTCAAATGTACTCACCCCTCCACTTT. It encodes CASSVGTQMYSPLHF. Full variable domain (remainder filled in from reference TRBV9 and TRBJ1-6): DSGVTQTPKHLITATGQRVTLRCSPRSGDLSVYWYQQSLDQGLQFLIQYYNGEERAKGNILERFSAQQFPDLHSELNLSSLELGDSALYFCASSVGTQMYSPLHFGNGTRLTVT.

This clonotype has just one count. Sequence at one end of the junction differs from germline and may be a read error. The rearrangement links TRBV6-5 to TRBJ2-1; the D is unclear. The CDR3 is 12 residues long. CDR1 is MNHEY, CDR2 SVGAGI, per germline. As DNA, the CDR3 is TGTGCCAGCAGCTTAGGTGGGAATGACCAGTTCTTC. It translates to CASSLGGNDQFF.

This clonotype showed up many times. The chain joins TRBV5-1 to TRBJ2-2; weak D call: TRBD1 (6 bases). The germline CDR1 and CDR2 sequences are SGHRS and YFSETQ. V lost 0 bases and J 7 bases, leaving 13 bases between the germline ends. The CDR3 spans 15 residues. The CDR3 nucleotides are TGCGCCAGCAGCTTGGACACAGGGCGTGGCGGGGAGCTGTTTTTT. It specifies CASSLDTGRGGELFF.

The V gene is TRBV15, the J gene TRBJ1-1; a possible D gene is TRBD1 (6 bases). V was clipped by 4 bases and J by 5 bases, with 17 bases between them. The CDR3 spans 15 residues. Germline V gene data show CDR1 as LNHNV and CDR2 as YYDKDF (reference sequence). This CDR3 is CATSTGGGRRTEAFF. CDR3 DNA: TGTGCCACCAGCACCGGTGGGGGGCGGAGAACTGAAGCTTTCTTT.

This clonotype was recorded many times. CDR3 DNA sequence: TGTGCCAGCAGCGGGGGGTGGCAAGAGACCCAGTACTTC. As protein: CASSGGWQETQYF. The V and J genes are TRBV11-3 and TRBJ2-5; D possibly corresponds to TRBD2 (6 bases). This CDR3 comprises 13 residues. CDR1 SGHNT and CDR2 YENEEA come from the germline V gene. V lost 5 bases and J lost 2, with 9 bases in between.